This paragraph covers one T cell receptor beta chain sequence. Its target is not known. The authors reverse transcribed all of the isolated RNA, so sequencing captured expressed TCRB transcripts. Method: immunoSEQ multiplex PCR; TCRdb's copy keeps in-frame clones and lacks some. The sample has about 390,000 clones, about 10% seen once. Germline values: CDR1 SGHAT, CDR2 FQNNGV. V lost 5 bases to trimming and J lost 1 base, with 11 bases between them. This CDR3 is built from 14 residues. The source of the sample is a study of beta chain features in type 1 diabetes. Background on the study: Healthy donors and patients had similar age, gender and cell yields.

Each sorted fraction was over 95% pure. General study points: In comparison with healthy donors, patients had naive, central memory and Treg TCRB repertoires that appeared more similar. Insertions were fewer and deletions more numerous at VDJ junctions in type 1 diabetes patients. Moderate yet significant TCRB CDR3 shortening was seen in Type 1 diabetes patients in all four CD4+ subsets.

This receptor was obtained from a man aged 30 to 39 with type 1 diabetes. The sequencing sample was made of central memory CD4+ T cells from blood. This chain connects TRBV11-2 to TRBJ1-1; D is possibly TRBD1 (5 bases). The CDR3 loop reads CASSAAGGNTEAFF. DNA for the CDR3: TGTGCCAGCAGCGCCGCGGGGGGGAACACTGAAGCTTTCTTT.